This is a list of T cell receptor beta chains from one sample in a study of vaccination effects on CD4 cells after COVID-19. These receptors lack a known antigen. Repertoires were generated with immunoSEQ multiplex PCR, while TCRdb's copy carries only in-frame clones and drops some. The data show about 73,000 clones, approximately 73% seen once. Sequenced material: CD4+ T cells from PBMCs cultured without peptide, taken after COVID-19 vaccination. The receptors here all came from a human donor who received a COVID-19 vaccine. The CDR3 runs from the conserved cysteine through the conserved F or W. The D gene is left open where the match is weak. Size is stated for part of the rows, as once, few or many counts, or as a class when the clone is expanded.

NA	TRBV9	TRBJ1-3	NA	CASSVQSSGNTIYF	TGTGCCAGCAGCGTCCAAAGCTCTGGAAACACCATATATTTT
NA	TRBV18	TRBJ1-2	NA	CASSPTGPYGYTF	TGTGCCAGCTCACCAACAGGACCCTATGGCTACACCTTC
TRBD1	TRBV19	TRBJ1-5	NA	CASSLRGQGQGQPQHF	TGTGCCAGTAGTTTAAGAGGACAGGGGCAGGGTCAGCCCCAGCATTTT
NA	TRBV7-3	TRBJ1-2	NA	CASSPDSYYGYTF	TGTGCCAGCAGCCCCGACAGTTACTATGGCTACACCTTC
NA	TRBV28	TRBJ1-2	few	CASSPPVALLGYGYTF	TGTGCCAGCAGTCCACCAGTGGCACTACTGGGCTATGGCTACACCTTC
TRBD2	TRBV6-5	TRBJ2-3	few	CASNQGLAWADTQYF	TGTGCCAGCAACCAAGGACTAGCGTGGGCAGATACGCAGTATTTT
NA	TRBV5-1	TRBJ1-5	few	CASSLEGANQPQHF	TGCGCCAGCAGCTTGGAAGGGGCAAATCAGCCCCAGCATTTT
NA	TRBV2	TRBJ2-6	once	CASSERAGANVLTF	TGTGCCAGCAGTGAACGAGCTGGGGCCAACGTCCTGACTTTC
TRBD1	TRBV4-3	TRBJ1-1	NA	CASSQATGGGTEAFF	TGCGCCAGCAGCCAAGCCACAGGGGGAGGAACTGAAGCTTTCTTT
TRBD1	TRBV11-3	TRBJ2-1	NA	CASSLGGQGIHEQFF	TGTGCCAGCAGCTTGGGGGGACAGGGTATCCATGAGCAGTTCTTC
NA	TRBV7-2	TRBJ2-5	NA	CASSLAGRGETQYF	TGTGCCAGCAGCTTAGCGGGACGAGGTGAGACCCAGTACTTC
NA	TRBV5-1	TRBJ2-2	NA	CASSFNGGTGELFF	TGCGCCAGCAGCTTCAATGGGGGCACCGGGGAGCTGTTTTTT
NA	TRBV7-2	TRBJ1-4	NA	CASSITGGPNEKLFF	TGTGCCAGCAGCATCACGGGGGGACCGAATGAAAAACTGTTTTTT
NA	TRBV4-3	TRBJ1-6	NA	CASSLEGDNSPLHF	TGCGCCAGCAGCCTCGAGGGGGATAATTCACCCCTCCACTTT
NA	TRBV5-1	TRBJ2-5	NA	CASSFHRIQETQYF	TGCGCCAGCAGCTTCCACAGAATTCAAGAGACCCAGTACTTC
NA	TRBV28	TRBJ1-2	few	CASSLTNYGYTF	TGTGCCAGCAGTTTAACTAACTATGGCTACACCTTC
NA	TRBV28	TRBJ1-1	few	CASSFQGNTEAFF	TGTGCCAGCAGTTTTCAGGGGAACACTGAAGCTTTCTTT
NA	TRBV28	TRBJ1-5	NA	CASSVREQPQHF	TGTGCCAGCAGTGTCAGGGAGCAGCCCCAGCATTTT
NA	TRBV9	TRBJ1-2	NA	CASSVGDMSGRGYTF	TGTGCCAGCAGCGTAGGGGACATGTCGGGCAGGGGCTACACCTTC
TRBD1	TRBV18	TRBJ2-2	few	CASSPRDRDTGELFF	TGTGCCAGCTCACCCCGGGACAGAGACACCGGGGAGCTGTTTTTT
NA	TRBV16	TRBJ1-5	NA	CASTSEYQPQHF	TGTGCCAGCACCTCGGAGTATCAGCCCCAGCATTTT
NA	TRBV7-2	TRBJ1-2	NA	CASSLEGNLGGYTF	TGTGCCAGCAGCTTAGAGGGCAACTTGGGGGGCTACACCTTC
NA	TRBV4-1	TRBJ1-2	NA	CASSQGVTGNYGYTF	TGCGCCAGCAGCCAGGGTGTCACAGGGAACTATGGCTACACCTTC
NA	TRBV24-1	TRBJ2-3	NA	CATSDPIGTDTQYF	TGTGCCACCAGTGATCCTATTGGGACAGATACGCAGTATTTT
NA	TRBV21-1	TRBJ2-3	NA	CASSAYRDKTDTQYF	TGTGCCAGCAGCGCCTACAGGGATAAGACAGATACGCAGTATTTT
TRBD1	TRBV4-1	TRBJ1-1	NA	CASSQGGQGNTEAFF	TGCGCCAGCAGCCAGGGAGGACAGGGGAACACTGAAGCTTTCTTT
TRBD1	TRBV28	TRBJ1-2	few	CASRRYGTAIRYGYTF	TGTGCCAGCAGGAGATACGGGACAGCCATCCGCTATGGCTACACCTTC
NA	TRBV28	TRBJ2-2	NA	CASTGTPGRTGELFF	TGTGCCAGCACCGGGACGCCGGGCCGGACCGGGGAGCTGTTTTTT
NA	TRBV12-5	TRBJ2-4	few	CASGLSRQVGNIQYF	TGTGCTAGTGGTTTGTCCAGACAGGTAGGGAACATTCAGTACTTC
NA	TRBV12-3/TRBV12-4	TRBJ1-1	NA	CASSPGLKAFF	TGTGCCAGCAGCCCGGGGTTAAAAGCTTTCTTT
NA	TRBV11-3	TRBJ2-2	NA	CASSGRVNAGELFF	TGTGCCAGCAGCGGTAGGGTTAACGCCGGGGAGCTGTTTTTT
NA	TRBV12-5	TRBJ1-5	NA	CASGLSLRPQHF	TGTGCTAGTGGTTTGTCCTTGAGGCCCCAGCATTTT
NA	TRBV28	TRBJ1-5	NA	CASQGSPQDTGGIYSNQPQHF	TGTGCCAGCCAAGGATCCCCCCAGGACACAGGTGGTATCTATAGCAATCAGCCCCAGCATTTT
NA	TRBV7-2	TRBJ1-6	once	CASSLVAGYNSPLHF	TGTGCCAGCAGCTTAGTAGCGGGGTATAATTCACCCCTCCACTTT
NA	TRBV6-5	TRBJ2-3	NA	CASTSSGAATDTQYF	TGTGCCAGCACCTCCTCAGGGGCCGCCACAGATACGCAGTATTTT
NA	TRBV24-1	TRBJ1-5	NA	CATRGPGADQPQHF	TGTGCCACCAGGGGTCCGGGGGCTGATCAGCCCCAGCATTTT
NA	TRBV9	TRBJ2-3	few	CASSARVDTQYF	TGTGCCAGCAGCGCCAGGGTAGATACGCAGTATTTT
NA	TRBV7-3	TRBJ2-1	NA	CASSVDRYGEQFF	TGTGCCAGCAGCGTCGACAGATACGGTGAGCAGTTCTTC
NA	TRBV5-1	TRBJ1-5	NA	CASSLDGSNQPQHF	TGCGCCAGCAGCTTGGATGGGAGCAATCAGCCCCAGCATTTT
TRBD2	TRBV10-2	TRBJ2-3	NA	CASSRSRGGTDTQYF	TGCGCCAGCAGTCGTTCGCGGGGGGGCACAGATACGCAGTATTTT
TRBD2	TRBV11-3	TRBJ2-5	NA	CASSISFAGGRETQYF	TGTGCCAGCAGCATCTCCTTTGCGGGGGGGAGGGAGACCCAGTACTTC
NA	TRBV6-5	TRBJ1-4	NA	CASRTRTGEKLFF	TGTGCCAGCAGGACTCGGACGGGAGAAAAACTGTTTTTT
NA	TRBV30	TRBJ1-3	few	CARSTGLSGNTIYF	TGTGCCCGGTCAACGGGATTGTCTGGAAACACCATATATTTT
TRBD1	TRBV3-1/TRBV3-2	TRBJ1-2	NA	CASSRQGGDHYGYTF	TGTGCCAGCAGCCGCCAGGGGGGAGATCACTATGGCTACACCTTC
TRBD1	TRBV30	TRBJ1-4	once	CAWSDTGATNEKLFF	TGTGCCTGGAGTGACACAGGGGCAACTAATGAAAAACTGTTTTTT